This T cell receptor (beta chain) was captured by sequencing in a study of cytomegalovirus exposure and HLA in healthy donors. Findings and caveats of the study: Through in vitro validation, three CMV-associated chains were shown to be specific for CMV antigens. Associated with cytomegalovirus, according to the listing, were 150 to 200 TCR beta chains. Cytomegalovirus status, reportedly, was diagnosed with high specificity and sensitivity by the classifier. Within the 120 validation repertoires, first-cohort TCR clusters tended to co-occur, according to a later analysis.

Sequencing was performed with immunoSEQ multiplex PCR; in TCRdb, only in-frame clones are kept and a portion is missing. This sample has more than 95,000 clones, with about 85% found just once. The CDR3 has 18 amino acids. The V and J ends lost 6 bases and 0 bases, in that order; junction bases with no gene match: 13. Germline V gene sequence: CDR1 MDHEN, CDR2 SYDVKM. About this clone itself: Its matching antigen is unknown.

V usage is TRBV28 and J usage is TRBJ2-2, with TRBD2 matching over 7 bases. This clonotype was sampled from a woman under 30 in good health and CMV-seropositive. Material: PBMCs. Here the CDR3 reads CASSQQATGLPNTGELFF. The CDR3 DNA reads TGTGCCAGCAGCCAACAAGCCACGGGACTACCGAACACCGGGGAGCTGTTTTTT.